This entry features one T cell receptor (beta chain) sequence. It lacks a known antigen. No per-base quality is available; no much larger clone lies one base away. Collaborating institutions collected whole blood in K2EDTA tubes following their own protocols. Collaborator samples were shipped for TCRbeta analysis as frozen whole blood, isolated PBMCs, or DNA extracted from either sample type. The sample comes from a study of blood T cell repertoires in COVID-19 (dated by TCRdb to about 2020). About the study as a whole: The collaborator samples originated in the United States, Italy and Spain and spanned the acute and convalescent phases of COVID-19. The prospective study material was composed of cDNA or gDNA derived from T cells, B-cell-depleted T cells, or PBMCs. Deeply sampled blood TCRbeta repertoires from subjects exposed to, actively infected with, or recovered from COVID-19 were included in the dataset. The repertoires were released in a freely available public database meant as a resource for research on the immune response to SARS-CoV-2. The samples were drawn from the first 160 participants of the ongoing ImmuneRACE study and from some 1,300 subjects provided by 6 global collaborators. Sample metadata almost always included a de-identified subject ID, COVID-19 status, age in years and sex. Where available, HLA class I and class II types were obtained from metadata supplied by the sample provider rather than from assay-based typing.

TCRbeta CDR3 regions were amplified from genomic DNA using the immunoSEQ Assay, a bias-controlled multiplex PCR. The original methods were these. Nucleated cell counts per sample were estimated from amplification of reference gene primers within the assay. To quantify the absolute abundance of each unique TCRbeta CDR3 rearrangement, sequence reads were collapsed and filtered. Productive Simpson clonality was computed per sample as the square root of Simpson's diversity index over productive rearrangements. Held by TCRdb, this immuneACCESS table contains in-frame sequences only and omits some clones. Under half of the omission traces to an unresolved V gene where checked; the cause of the rest is unknown. D and trimming were read from the DNA, whereas the V and J calls and clone size are those reported in that table. Within this sample are about 150,000 clones, with 79% of them counted one time only. 7% to 9% of the sample is held by the ten biggest clonotypes.

Including cysteine and phenylalanine, the CDR3 has 14 amino acids. This entry keeps only the CDR3 DNA: 42 bases, framed from base 1. The CDR1 and CDR2 encoded by the germline V gene are SNHLY and FYNNEI. The junction shows trimming of 6 bases on V and 2 bases on J, and the gene matches do not reach 3 bases of it. Findings and caveats that apply to the study as a whole: The amount of clinical and demographic metadata varied by source and participant and was provided uncurated.

The rearrangement joined TRBV2 to TRBJ1-5; TRBD1 aligns with 8 central bases. The material sequenced was peripheral blood. This TCR was recovered from a man aged 45 to 65 with active or convalescent COVID-19. The CDR3 region has the sequence CASRMTGGNQPQHF. The bases are TGTGCCAGCAGGATGACAGGGGGCAATCAGCCCCAGCATTTT.